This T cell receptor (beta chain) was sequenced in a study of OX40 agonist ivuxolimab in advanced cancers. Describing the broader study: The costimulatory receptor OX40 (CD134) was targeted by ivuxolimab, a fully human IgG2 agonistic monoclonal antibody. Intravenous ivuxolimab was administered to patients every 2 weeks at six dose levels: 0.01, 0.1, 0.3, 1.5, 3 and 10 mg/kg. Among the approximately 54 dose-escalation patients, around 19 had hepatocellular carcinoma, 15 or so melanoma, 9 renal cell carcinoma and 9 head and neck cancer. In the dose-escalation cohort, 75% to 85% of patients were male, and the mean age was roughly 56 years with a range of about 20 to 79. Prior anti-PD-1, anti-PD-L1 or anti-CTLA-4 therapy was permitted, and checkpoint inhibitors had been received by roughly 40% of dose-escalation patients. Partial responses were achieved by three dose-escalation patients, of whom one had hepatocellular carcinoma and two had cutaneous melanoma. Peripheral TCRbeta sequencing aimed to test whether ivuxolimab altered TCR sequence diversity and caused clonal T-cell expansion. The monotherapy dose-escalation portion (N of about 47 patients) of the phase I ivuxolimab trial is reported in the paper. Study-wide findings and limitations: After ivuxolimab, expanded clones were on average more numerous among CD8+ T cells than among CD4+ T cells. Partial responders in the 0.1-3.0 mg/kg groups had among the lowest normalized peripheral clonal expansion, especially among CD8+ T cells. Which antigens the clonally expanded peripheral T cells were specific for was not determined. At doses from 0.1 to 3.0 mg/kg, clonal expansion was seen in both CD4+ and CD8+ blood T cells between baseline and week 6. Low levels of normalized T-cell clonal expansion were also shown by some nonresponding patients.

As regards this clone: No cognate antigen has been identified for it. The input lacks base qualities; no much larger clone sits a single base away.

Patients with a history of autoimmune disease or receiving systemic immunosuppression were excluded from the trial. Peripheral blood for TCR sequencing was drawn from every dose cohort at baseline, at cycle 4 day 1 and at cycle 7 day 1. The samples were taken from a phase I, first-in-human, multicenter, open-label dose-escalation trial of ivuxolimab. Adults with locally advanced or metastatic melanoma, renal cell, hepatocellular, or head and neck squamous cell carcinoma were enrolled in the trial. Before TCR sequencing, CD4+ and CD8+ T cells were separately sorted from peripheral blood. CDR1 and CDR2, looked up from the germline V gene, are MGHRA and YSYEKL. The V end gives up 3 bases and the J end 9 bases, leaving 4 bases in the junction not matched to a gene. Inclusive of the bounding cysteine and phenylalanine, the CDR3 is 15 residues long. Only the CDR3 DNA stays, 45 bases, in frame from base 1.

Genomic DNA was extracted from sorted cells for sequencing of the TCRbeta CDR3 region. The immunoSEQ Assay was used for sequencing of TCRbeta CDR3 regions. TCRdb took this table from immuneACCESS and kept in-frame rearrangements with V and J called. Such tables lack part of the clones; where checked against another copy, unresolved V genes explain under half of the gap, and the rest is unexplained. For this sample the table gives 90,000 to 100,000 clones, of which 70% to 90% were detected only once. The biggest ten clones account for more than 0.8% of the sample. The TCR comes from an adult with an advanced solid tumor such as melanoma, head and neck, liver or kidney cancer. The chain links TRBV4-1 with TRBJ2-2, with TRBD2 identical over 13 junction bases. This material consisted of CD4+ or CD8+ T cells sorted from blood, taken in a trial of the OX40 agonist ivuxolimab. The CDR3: CASSQWTSGSRELFF. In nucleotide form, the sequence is TGCGCCAGCAGCCAGTGGACTAGCGGGAGCCGGGAGCTGTTTTTT.